This T cell receptor beta chain appears in the sequencing data of a study of blood T cell repertoires in COVID-19. Study summary: Acute and convalescent COVID-19 samples came from the United States, Italy and Spain. The cDNA or gDNA used as material had been derived from T cells, B-cell-depleted T cells, or PBMCs.

Original processing methods: Reference gene primer amplification gave estimated nucleated cell counts. The table came from immunoSEQ multiplex PCR; TCRdb's copy has only in-frame clones and leaves some out. V, J and clone size are those of that table, while D and trimming were read from the DNA. The repertoire holds about 190,000 clones, with roughly 81% as singletons. The TCR sequence derives from a woman in her 70s with active or convalescent COVID-19. The sequenced sample consisted of peripheral blood.

The CDR3 sequence is CASRPGTGGAWETQYF. As DNA, the CDR3 is TGTGCCAGCAGACCTGGGACAGGGGGCGCGTGGGAGACCCAGTACTTC. J is TRBJ2-5 and V is TRBV7-9, with 12 positions matching TRBD1. Per germline, CDR1 SEHNR and CDR2 FQNEAQ (reference sequence). CDR3 length: 16 residues. The trim removed 6 bases at V and 5 bases at J, leaving 10 bases unmatched.